The next 4 T cell receptor beta chains were all read from a single sample in a study of T cell clonality in common variable immunodeficiency. The table came from immunoSEQ multiplex PCR; TCRdb's copy has only in-frame clones and leaves some out. The sample gives around 47,000 clones, none seen only once, and the top ten clones hold 2% to 2.5%. Sequencing was carried out using peripheral blood mononuclear cells. All receptors derive from a person aged 18 to 75 in good health.

This clone was recorded many times. The sequence runs out 3 residues before the end of the CDR3; the remainder is reconstructed from the germline J gene. The chain links TRBV7-8 to TRBJ2-7; D gene ambiguous. CDR3 size: 13 residues. Deletions cut 5 bases from V and 0 bases from J, with 8 bases between. CDR1 is SGHVS, CDR2 FQNEAQ, per germline. The CDR3 bases that were read are TGTGCCAGCAGCCCAAGGTCCTCCTACGAG. Translation: CASSPRSSYE. From start to end, the CDR3 is CASSPRSSYEQYF.

This clone was counted many times. Read data end 3 residues before the CDR3 end; the end is taken from the germline J gene. The chain combines TRBV20-1 with TRBJ2-3; 8 positions match TRBD2. Trimming cost V 6 bases and J 6 bases; bases outside gene matches: 5. The CDR3 has 12 amino acids. From germline, CDR1 is DFQATT and CDR2 SNEGSKA (reference sequence). CDR3 bases read: TGCAGTGCAGCGGGAGTCGGGGATACG. This sequence encodes CSAAGVGDT. The full CDR3 sequence reads CSAAGVGDTQYF.

This clone has just a few counts. The read terminates 3 residues ahead of where the CDR3 ends, so the germline J gene completes it. The chain carries TRBV7-3 and TRBJ2-2; D is unclear. This CDR3 contains 15 residues. Between the trimmed V and J ends, which lost 3 bases and 6 bases, there was a span of 14 bases. Germline assignment: CDR1 SGHTA and CDR2 FQGTGA. CDR3 bases read: TGTGCCAGCAGCTTTAATGGGCCTCAATCCGGGGAG. Its protein product is CASSFNGPQSGE. The entire CDR3 is CASSFNGPQSGELFF.

This clone was seen repeatedly, ten times or more. With the read ending 3 residues before the CDR3 end, the germline J gene is used to fill in that end. This chain joins TRBV5-1 and TRBJ1-6; a weak D match, TRBD1 (5 bases). This CDR3 is built from 16 residues. Trimming removed 4 bases from V and 8 bases from J, with 19 bases in between. Per the germline V gene, CDR1 is SGHRS and CDR2 is YFSETQ. CDR3 DNA (partial): TGCGCCAGCAGCCCCAACCTCGGCAGGGTGGATTCACCC. Translation gives CASSPNLGRVDSP. The full CDR3 protein is CASSPNLGRVDSPLHF.